These 6 T cell receptor beta chains originate from one sample sequenced in a study of cytomegalovirus exposure and HLA in healthy donors. 60 Vbeta and 13 Jbeta primers were used in PCR. This table comes from immunoSEQ multiplex PCR, and its TCRdb copy is limited to in-frame clones, with some not included. Among 150,000 to 200,000 clones, roughly 85% were seen once, and the ten largest hold 0.85% to 1%. Sequencing was done on a sample of PBMCs. The receptors stem from a woman aged 45-59 years in good health and CMV-seropositive.

V is TRBV6-5 and J is TRBJ2-5; 7 bases map to TRBD2. The DNA matches TRBJ2-7 better at its end, which makes the J call doubtful. Germline assignment: CDR1 MNHEY and CDR2 SVGAGI. The CDR3 has 14 residues. The CDR3 DNA sequence: TGTGCCAGCATGGGGACTAACTACTCCTACGAGCAGTACTTC. Amino acid sequence: CASMGTNYSYEQYF.

The chain is built from TRBV18 and TRBJ2-7, with D perhaps TRBD2 (6 bases). The CDR3 spans 15 residues. CDR1 is KGHSH, CDR2 LQKENI, per germline. The V end was cut by 3 bases, the J end by 0 bases, with 12 bases between. For the CDR3, the DNA is TGTGCCAGCTCACCGGGACTGACTTCCTCCTACGAGCAGTACTTC. This codes for CASSPGLTSSYEQYF.

The chain carries TRBV9 and TRBJ1-4; 7 bases fit TRBD1. Trimming removed 0 bases from V and 6 bases from J; junction bases left unmatched: 2. Germline values: CDR1 SGDLS, CDR2 YYNGEE. The CDR3 has 14 residues. CDR3 DNA: TGTGCCAGCAGCGTAGGACAGGGAGATGAAAAACTGTTTTTT. Its translation: CASSVGQGDEKLFF.

The chain joins TRBV7-9 to TRBJ1-1, with 8 bases aligning to TRBD1. Trimming removed 5 bases from V and 10 bases from J; junction bases left unmatched: 21. The CDR3 extends over 17 amino acids. Germline values: CDR1 SEHNR, CDR2 FQNEAQ (reference sequence). Here the CDR3 reads CASSPYPDAPRGPGAFF. CDR3 in DNA: TGTGCCAGCAGCCCCTACCCGGACGCACCCAGGGGGCCCGGAGCTTTCTTT.

This clone was seen only once. This chain joins TRBV18 and TRBJ1-2; D is unresolved. CDR3 length: 13 amino acids. Trimming shortened V by 1 base and J by 6 bases, and 9 bases separated the two germline ends. The V gene's germline CDR1 is KGHSH and CDR2 LQKENI. The CDR3 DNA reads TGTGCCAGCTCACCACGGGCGACGGATGGCTACACCTTC. Encoded protein: CASSPRATDGYTF.

The chain has TRBV6-4 and TRBJ2-1; 9 bases align to TRBD2. The CDR3 contains 16 residues. Germline V gives CDR1 MRHNA, CDR2 SNTAGT. With 1 base clipped from V and 8 bases from J, the junction kept 9 bases outside the gene matches. The CDR3 nucleotides are TGTGCCAGCAGTGACTTTAGTAGCGGGAGTATGTATGAGCAGTTCTTC. It codes for CASSDFSSGSMYEQFF.